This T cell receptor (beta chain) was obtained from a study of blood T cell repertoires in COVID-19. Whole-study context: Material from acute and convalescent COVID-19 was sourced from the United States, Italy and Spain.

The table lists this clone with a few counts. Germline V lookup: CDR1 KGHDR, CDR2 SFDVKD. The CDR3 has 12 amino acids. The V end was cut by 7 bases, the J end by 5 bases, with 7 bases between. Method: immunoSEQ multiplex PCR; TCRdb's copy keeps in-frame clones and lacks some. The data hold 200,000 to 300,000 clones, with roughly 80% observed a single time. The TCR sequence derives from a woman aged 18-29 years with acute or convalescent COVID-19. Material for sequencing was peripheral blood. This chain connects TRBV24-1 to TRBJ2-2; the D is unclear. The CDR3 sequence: CATSAMTGELFF. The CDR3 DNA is TGTGCCACCAGCGCGATGACCGGGGAGCTGTTTTTT.